A single sample is the source of the 31 T cell receptor beta chains below, sequenced in a study of CD8 T cells in Susac syndrome. Random-hexamer reverse transcription was applied to roughly 0.45 to 1 ug RNA. From the immunoSEQ multiplex PCR reads, TCRdb called clonotypes with MiXCR, one entry per CDR3 protein. The sample gives 200,000 or so distinct CDR3 sequences, over 90% of which show up once; just under 0.095% is in the top ten. The sequencing sample was made of CD4+ T cells from PBMCs. The receptors here all came from a human donor with multiple sclerosis.

The V and J genes are TRBV7-8 and TRBJ1-2; TRBD1 might be the D (6 bases). Germline V gives CDR1 SGHVS, CDR2 FQNEAQ. The CDR3 covers 14 residues. V was trimmed by 3 bases and J by 0 bases, leaving 8 bases between them. CDR3 loop: CASSLTGTNYGYTF. As DNA, the CDR3 is TGTGCCAGCAGCTTGACAGGCACTAACTATGGCTACACCTTC.

The chain recombines TRBV3-1 with TRBJ2-3, with D uncertain. CDR1 is LGHDT, CDR2 YNNKEL, per germline (reference sequence). Trimming removed 1 base from V and 5 bases from J, with 7 bases in between. This CDR3 spans 13 amino acids. CDR3 residues: CASSQGDGDTQYF. The CDR3 DNA reads TGTGCCAGCAGCCAAGGCGACGGAGATACGCAGTATTTT.

The V gene is TRBV6-1, the J gene TRBJ2-7; D is possibly TRBD1 (5 bases). The CDR3 contains 14 residues. Germline CDR1 is MNHNS and CDR2 is SASEGT. The V end was cut by 5 bases, the J end by 0 bases, with 11 bases between. The CDR3 bases are TGTGCCAGCAGTCTTGCCAGGGACTCCTACGAGCAGTACTTC. This encodes CASSLARDSYEQYF.

The V call is TRBV18, the J call TRBJ1-5; tentative D call: TRBD1 (5 bases). V was pared by 0 bases and J by 6 bases, with 15 bases between. In germline, CDR1 is KGHSH, CDR2 LQKENI. CDR3 length equals 16 residues. The CDR3 reads CASSPPGGVAGQPQHF. CDR3 in DNA: TGTGCCAGCTCACCACCGGGGGGAGTAGCGGGTCAGCCCCAGCATTTT.

The genes are TRBV27 and TRBJ2-7; 7 bases agree with TRBD2. The CDR3 consists of 11 residues. V gave up 8 bases and J gave up 12 bases; unmatched junction bases: 10. Germline V gives CDR1 MNHEY, CDR2 SMNVEV (reference sequence). CDR3 residues: CASGTIGGAYF. The CDR3 DNA reads TGTGCCAGCGGGACTATCGGTGGGGCGTACTTC.

In this sample, this clonotype turned up once. This sequence joins TRBV2 and TRBJ1-5, with D possibly matching TRBD1 (6 bases). Germline V CDR1 and CDR2: SNHLY, FYNNEI. The length of the CDR3 is 13 residues. V was shortened by 8 bases and J by 4 bases, with 12 bases between the two germline ends. The CDR3 region is CASGGRGNQPQHF. CDR3 nucleotides: TGTGCCAGCGGGGGCCGGGGGAATCAGCCCCAGCATTTT.

CDR3 nucleotide sequence: TGTGCCACCAGGGCAACGGGCGGGAGGGCCGTGGATACGCAGTATTTT. It specifies CATRATGGRAVDTQYF. The chain couples TRBV15 to TRBJ2-3, with 9 positions matching TRBD2. CDR3 length: 16 amino acids. Trimming cost V 6 bases and J 6 bases; bases outside gene matches: 13. Germline CDR1 LNHNV, CDR2 YYDKDF (reference sequence).

The rearrangement joins TRBV5-1 to TRBJ2-7, with a weak D call TRBD2 (6 bases). The germline V gene has CDR1 SGHRS and CDR2 YFSETQ. Trimming shortened V by 0 bases and J by 3 bases, and 13 bases separated the two germline ends. The CDR3 covers 15 residues. The CDR3 protein is CASSLVPGVFYEQYF. In DNA form, the CDR3 reads TGCGCCAGCAGCTTGGTGCCGGGAGTTTTCTACGAGCAGTACTTC.

This sequence joins TRBV7-2 and TRBJ1-5; 8 nucleotides agree with TRBD1. The CDR3 totals 19 residues. V was clipped by 5 bases and J by 6 bases; unmatched bases: 21. Germline CDR1 and CDR2: SGHTA and FQGNSA. CDR3: CASSPALGQGDRLGQPQHF. As DNA, the CDR3 is TGTGCCAGCAGCCCAGCACTCGGACAGGGTGACCGTTTGGGTCAGCCCCAGCATTTT.

The J gene is TRBJ2-7, the V gene TRBV11-2; D is possibly TRBD2 (5 bases). The V and J ends lost 2 bases and 2 bases respectively, with 10 bases between them. Germline V gives CDR1 SGHAT, CDR2 FQNNGV. This CDR3 has 14 residues. The CDR3 protein is CASSLRERTYEQYF. The CDR3 DNA follows: TGTGCCAGCAGCTTAAGGGAGCGAACCTACGAGCAGTACTTC.

The V gene is TRBV5-1, the J gene TRBJ2-1, with a possible D match to TRBD1 (5 bases). V dropped 4 bases and J dropped 2 bases, with 16 bases sitting between them. Germline CDR1 is SGHRS and CDR2 is YFSETQ. This CDR3 spans 16 amino acids. The CDR3 loop reads CASSPLDSSAYNEQFF. Written as DNA, the CDR3 is TGCGCCAGCAGCCCTCTTGACAGTTCCGCCTACAATGAGCAGTTCTTC.

The V call is TRBV29-1, the J call TRBJ2-7, with D possibly matching TRBD2 (5 bases). CDR3 length: 13 amino acids. The V and J ends lost 7 bases and 2 bases respectively, with 15 bases between them. Germline CDR1 is SQVTM and CDR2 is ANQGSEA. The CDR3 nucleotides read TGCAGCGCTGCGGGCAGCCCAGCCTACGAGCAGTACTTC. As protein: CSAAGSPAYEQYF.

The chain joins TRBV12-3 or TRBV12-4 to TRBJ1-1; D gene ambiguous. With 4 bases removed from V and 4 bases from J, the gap between germline ends came to 13 bases. This CDR3 has 14 amino acids. The CDR3 loop reads CASSWVGRATEAFF. CDR3 coding DNA: TGTGCCAGCAGTTGGGTAGGGCGGGCCACTGAAGCTTTCTTT.

The chain uses TRBV9 and TRBJ2-1; D possibly corresponds to TRBD2 (7 bases). This CDR3 is built from 15 residues. Germline V lookup: CDR1 SGDLS, CDR2 YYNGEE. The germline V and J ends were trimmed by 2 bases and 2 bases, with 11 bases remaining between them. CDR3 sequence: CASSVGGPAYNEQFF. The DNA for the CDR3 is TGTGCCAGCAGCGTGGGGGGGCCTGCCTACAATGAGCAGTTCTTC.

The CDR3: CAWMTSGTSGLPSYNEQFF. The CDR3 DNA is TGTGCCTGGATGACCTCCGGGACTAGCGGCCTTCCTTCCTACAATGAGCAGTTCTTC. The chain couples TRBV30 to TRBJ2-1, with TRBD2 identical over 11 bases. This CDR3 spans 19 amino acids. V shed 4 bases, J shed 1 base, and the junction held 15 bases outside the gene matches. The germline V gene encodes CDR1 GTSNPN and CDR2 SVGIG (reference sequence).

The chain links TRBV30 to TRBJ2-1, with D perhaps matching TRBD1 (7 bases). Trimming shortened V by 5 bases and J by 0 bases, and 11 bases separated the two germline ends. The germline V gene encodes CDR1 GTSNPN and CDR2 SVGIG (reference sequence). The CDR3 spans 14 residues. CDR3 protein: CAWAGQSSYNEQFF. The CDR3 DNA reads TGTGCCTGGGCGGGACAGAGCTCCTACAATGAGCAGTTCTTC. Drawing the rest from reference TRBV30 and TRBJ2-1, the complete variable domain is SQTIHQWPATLVQPVGSPLSLECTVEGTSNPNLYWYRQAAGRGLQLLFYSVGIGQISSEVPQNLSASRPQDRQFILSSKKLLLSDSGFYLCAWAGQSSYNEQFFGPGTRLTVL.

The genes are TRBV12-5 and TRBJ2-7; D gene ambiguous. The germline gives CDR1 LGHNT, CDR2 FRNRAP. This CDR3 region has 12 residues. Trimming cost V 2 bases and J 3 bases, with 5 bases left between them. Written as DNA, the CDR3 is TGTGCTAGTGGTTTGCAGAGCTACGAGCAGTACTTC. It encodes CASGLQSYEQYF. Based on the CDR3 plus reference TRBV12-5 and TRBJ2-7, the full variable domain is DARVTQTPRHKVTEMGQEVTMRCQPILGHNTVFWYRQTMMQGLELLAYFRNRAPLDDSGMPKDRFSAEMPDATLATLKIQPSEPRDSAVYFCASGLQSYEQYFGPGTRLTVT.

This chain connects TRBV10-3 to TRBJ2-1; D may be TRBD2 (6 bases). Germline assignment: CDR1 ENHRY and CDR2 SYGVKD. The V end was cut by 6 bases, the J end by 0 bases, with 12 bases between. CDR3 length equals 15 residues. CDR3 nucleotides: TGTGCCATCAGGCCTAGCGAGAGCTCCTACAATGAGCAGTTCTTC. Its protein product is CAIRPSESSYNEQFF.

The table lists this clonotype with a count of one. The chain has TRBV20-1 and TRBJ1-5; TRBD1 matches 9 bases. CDR3 length: 11 amino acids. Germline V lookup: CDR1 DFQATT, CDR2 SNEGSKA (reference sequence). V was pared by 5 bases and J by 11 bases, with 4 bases of the junction left unmatched. Here the CDR3 reads CSARRTGAQHF. The CDR3 DNA is TGCAGTGCTCGCCGGACAGGGGCCCAGCATTTT.

This clonotype was observed a single time. The J gene is TRBJ2-7, the V gene TRBV15, with D tentatively TRBD2 (6 bases). The CDR3 totals 14 residues. CDR1 and CDR2 from the germline V gene are LNHNV and YYDKDF (reference sequence). V lost 3 bases and J lost 1, with 10 bases in between. The CDR3 DNA reads as TGTGCCACCAGCAGTCCCGGAGGGTCCTACGAGCAGTACTTC. This gives the protein CATSSPGGSYEQYF.

The CDR3 protein is CSASGLVQETQYF. CDR3 coding DNA: TGCAGTGCTAGTGGACTAGTCCAAGAGACCCAGTACTTC. The rearrangement joins TRBV20-1 to TRBJ2-5; 7 bases align to TRBD2. Germline CDR1 is DFQATT and CDR2 is SNEGSKA (reference sequence). The CDR3 has 13 residues. V dropped 3 bases and J dropped 1; count of bases not matched to a gene: 2.

This clonotype was seen more than once but under ten times. The CDR3 nucleotides read TGTGCCAGCAGTTTCCCGGGGGAGCAGTACTTC. As protein: CASSFPGEQYF. V is TRBV6-1 and J is TRBJ2-7; TRBD2 is a possible D gene (5 bases). With 5 bases removed from V and 7 bases from J, the gap between germline ends came to 9 bases. Germline V gene data show CDR1 as MNHNS and CDR2 as SASEGT. The CDR3 length is 11 residues.

This chain uses TRBV20-1 with TRBJ2-7; 7 nucleotides match TRBD2. The junction had 5 bases not matched to a gene; V was cut back by 3 bases and J by 3 bases. Germline V CDR1 and CDR2: DFQATT, SNEGSKA (reference sequence). This CDR3 region has 13 residues. This CDR3 reads CSARLGTNYEQYF. In DNA, the CDR3 is TGCAGTGCTAGGCTCGGGACTAACTACGAGCAGTACTTC.

J is TRBJ2-2 and V is TRBV5-1, with TRBD1 matching over 8 bases. The J segment lost 3 bases and the V segment lost 0 bases, leaving 1 base of the junction unmatched. The CDR3 has 15 residues. The V gene's germline CDR1 is SGHRS and CDR2 YFSETQ. The CDR3 bases are TGCGCCAGCAGCTTGGACAGGGGGGACACCGGGGAGCTGTTTTTT. It codes for CASSLDRGDTGELFF.

The CDR3 spells CASSFDYPDGEQYF. CDR3 coding DNA: TGTGCCAGCAGCTTTGACTACCCCGATGGAGAGCAGTACTTC. The gene calls are TRBV5-4 and TRBJ2-7, with a tentative D call TRBD2 (5 bases). V was cut by 2 bases and J by 7 bases, with 16 bases left in between. The germline CDR1 and CDR2 sequences are SGHNT and YYREEE (reference sequence). This CDR3 spans 14 amino acids.

This chain joins TRBV7-9 and TRBJ2-5; perhaps D is TRBD1 or TRBD2 (5 bases each). The CDR3 contains 15 residues. Germline V lookup: CDR1 SEHNR, CDR2 FQNEAQ (reference sequence). Trimming stripped 5 bases from V and 4 bases from J, with 17 bases between. CDR3 residues: CASSLGTSQRETQYF. CDR3 in DNA: TGTGCCAGCAGCCTTGGGACCTCTCAACGAGAGACCCAGTACTTC.

This clonotype has only one observation. The V and J genes are TRBV29-1 and TRBJ1-2; 8 positions agree with TRBD1. V was clipped by 4 bases and J by 4 bases; unmatched bases: 11. CDR3 length: 15 amino acids. Germline CDR1 SQVTM, CDR2 ANQGSEA. CDR3 amino acids: CSVALRGQEFYGYTF. The CDR3 DNA reads as TGCAGCGTTGCCCTCCGGGGACAGGAATTCTATGGCTACACCTTC. The variable domain in full, with the rest retrieved from reference TRBV29-1 and TRBJ1-2, is SAVISQKPSRDICQRGTSLTIQCQVDSQVTMMFWYRQQPGQSLTLIATANQGSEATYESGFVIDKFPISRPNLTFSTLTVSNMSPEDSSIYLCSVALRGQEFYGYTFGSGTRLTVV.

V is TRBV6-2 or TRBV6-3 and J is TRBJ2-3; 7 positions agree with TRBD2. The length of the CDR3 is 14 residues. Germline lookup yields CDR1 MNHEY and CDR2 SVGEGT. V lost 10 bases to trimming and J lost 4 bases; unmatched junction nucleotides: 11. CDR3 region: CATTWGGVADTQYF. Here the CDR3 DNA reads TGTGCCACCACATGGGGGGGAGTAGCAGATACGCAGTATTTT.

This chain joins TRBV3-1 and TRBJ2-1, with D maybe TRBD2 (6 bases). Per the germline V gene, CDR1 is LGHDT and CDR2 is YNNKEL (reference sequence). V lost 1 base to trimming and J lost 7 bases, with 11 bases between them. The CDR3 has 14 amino acids. The DNA of the CDR3 is TGTGCCAGCAGCCAAGCCAGGGCGGGGAATGAGCAGTTCTTC. Encoded protein: CASSQARAGNEQFF.

This chain joins TRBV18 and TRBJ2-7, with 9 bases matching TRBD1. The CDR3 is 14 amino acids. After removal of 5 bases from V and 2 bases from J, the junction contained 4 bases not matched to a gene. Germline-derived CDR1 and CDR2 are KGHSH and LQKENI. The CDR3, as DNA: TGTGCCAGCTCAGCTGGACAGGGGACCTACGAGCAGTACTTC. Protein: CASSAGQGTYEQYF. Filled out from reference TRBV18 and TRBJ2-7, the complete variable domain reads NAGVMQNPRHLVRRRGQEARLRCSPMKGHSHVYWYRQLPEEGLKFMVYLQKENIIDESGMPKERFSAEFPKEGPSILRIQQVVRGDSAAYFCASSAGQGTYEQYFGPGTRLTVT.

This chain links TRBV7-9 with TRBJ2-2, with a weak D call TRBD2 (6 bases). This CDR3 is built from 15 residues. Germline CDR1 reads SEHNR; CDR2 reads FQNEAQ (reference sequence). With 2 bases removed from V and 4 bases from J, the gap between germline ends came to 11 bases. The CDR3 reads CASSLRGGGTGELFF. Here the CDR3 DNA reads TGTGCCAGCAGCTTACGGGGAGGAGGCACCGGGGAGCTGTTTTTT.